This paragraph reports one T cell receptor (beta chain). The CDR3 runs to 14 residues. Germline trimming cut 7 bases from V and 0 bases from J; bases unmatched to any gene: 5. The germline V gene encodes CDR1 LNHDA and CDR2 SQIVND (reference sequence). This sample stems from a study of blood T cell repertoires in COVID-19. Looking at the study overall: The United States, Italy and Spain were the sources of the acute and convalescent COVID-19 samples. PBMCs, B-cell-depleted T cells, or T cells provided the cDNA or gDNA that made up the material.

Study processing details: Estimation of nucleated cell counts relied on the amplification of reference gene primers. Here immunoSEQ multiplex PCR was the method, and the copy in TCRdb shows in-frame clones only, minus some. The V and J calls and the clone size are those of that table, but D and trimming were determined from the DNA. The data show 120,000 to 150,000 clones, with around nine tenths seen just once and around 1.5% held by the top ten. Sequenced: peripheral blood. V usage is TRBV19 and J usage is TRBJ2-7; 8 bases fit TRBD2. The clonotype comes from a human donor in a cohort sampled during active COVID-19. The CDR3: CASTGTRSSYEQYF. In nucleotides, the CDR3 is TGTGCCAGTACCGGGACTAGGAGCTCCTACGAGCAGTACTTC.